The 23 T cell receptor beta chains presented below share a single source sample, sequenced in a study of blood T cell repertoires in COVID-19. TCRdb keeps only in-frame clones here, not all; method: immunoSEQ multiplex PCR. The sample yields 250,000 to 350,000 clones, 85% to 90% seen once. Input material: PBMCs or T cells enriched from blood (not recorded which). These receptors were obtained from a woman aged 18-29 years who had recovered from COVID-19.

The J gene is TRBJ2-3, the V gene TRBV30; a possible D gene is TRBD1 (6 bases). The CDR3 loop spans 17 amino acids. V was pared by 0 bases and J by 0 bases, with 16 bases between. The germline V gene has CDR1 GTSNPN and CDR2 SVGIG (reference sequence). The chain's CDR3 is CAWSVGGQRASTDTQYF. CDR3 bases: TGTGCCTGGAGTGTAGGGGGTCAGCGTGCTAGCACAGATACGCAGTATTTT.

V gene TRBV24-1 combines with J gene TRBJ1-5; tentatively, D is TRBD1 (6 bases). The CDR3 loop spans 14 amino acids. In germline, CDR1 is KGHDR, CDR2 SFDVKD. Trimming took 1 base from V and 7 from J, leaving 10 bases between them. The CDR3 DNA reads as TGTGCCACCAGTGATTTCGACAGGCAACAGCCCCAGCATTTT. It yields the protein CATSDFDRQQPQHF.

This chain connects TRBV10-3 to TRBJ2-6; no firm D call. The length of the CDR3 is 13 residues. Trimming pared 8 bases from V and 0 bases from J, leaving 5 bases between. Per germline, CDR1 ENHRY and CDR2 SYGVKD. The CDR3 DNA reads as TGTGCCATCGAGAACTCTGGGGCCAACGTCCTGACTTTC. As protein: CAIENSGANVLTF.

The chain recombines TRBV15 with TRBJ1-2; 8 bases match TRBD1. The germline gives CDR1 LNHNV, CDR2 YYDKDF (reference sequence). The length of the CDR3 is 16 residues. The junction had 7 bases not matched to a gene; V was cut back by 1 base and J by 3 bases. The CDR3 sequence is CATSRGGQGLDYGYTF. The CDR3 DNA sequence: TGTGCCACCAGCAGAGGAGGACAGGGTTTAGACTATGGCTACACCTTC.

This chain joins TRBV19 and TRBJ1-1; 7 bases match TRBD1. This CDR3 is 13 amino acids long. Losses at the gene ends were 5 bases for V and 7 bases for J; bases not matched to a gene: 7. Germline loops: CDR1 LNHDA, CDR2 SQIVND (reference sequence). The CDR3 coding sequence is TGTGCCAGTAGTTACAGGGGCGCCTATGAAGCTTTCTTT. The encoded protein is CASSYRGAYEAFF.

J is TRBJ2-1 and V is TRBV2; TRBD1 is a possible D gene (6 bases). CDR1 SNHLY and CDR2 FYNNEI come from the germline V gene. This CDR3 comprises 12 residues. Trimming took off 6 bases at V and 10 bases at J, with 13 bases between the two ends. The CDR3 spells CASSTGFGEQFF. The CDR3 DNA is TGTGCCAGCAGCACAGGGTTCGGCGAGCAGTTCTTC.

This chain connects TRBV7-9 to TRBJ1-4, with 8 bases lining up with TRBD1. The germline V gene has CDR1 SEHNR and CDR2 FQNEAQ (reference sequence). Trimming at V came to 3 bases and at J to 4 bases, leaving 4 bases not matched to a gene. This CDR3 contains 15 residues. CDR3 protein: CASSFTGGLNEKLFF. The CDR3 DNA follows: TGTGCCAGCAGCTTCACAGGGGGGCTTAATGAAAAACTGTTTTTT.

The chain uses TRBV5-1 and TRBJ1-6; 8 bases map to TRBD1. The trim removed 4 bases at V and 10 bases at J, leaving 7 bases unmatched. The length of the CDR3 is 14 residues. The germline CDR1 and CDR2 sequences are SGHRS and YFSETQ. The CDR3 loop reads CASSQGTGGSPLHF. The CDR3 nucleotides read TGCGCCAGCAGCCAGGGGACAGGTGGCTCACCCCTCCACTTT.

The CDR3 DNA reads as TGTGCCAGCAGTCGATCAGCGGGGGGCCACACAGATACGCAGTATTTT. Its translation is CASSRSAGGHTDTQYF. The chain couples TRBV3-1 (or the pseudogene TRBV3-2) to TRBJ2-3, with 9 nucleotides matching TRBD2. This CDR3 spans 16 amino acids. J lost 2 bases, V lost 6 bases, and 9 bases had no gene match. Germline lookup yields CDR1 LGHDT and CDR2 YNNKEL (reference sequence).

This clone was detected once. The chain links TRBV19 to TRBJ1-1; 7 nucleotides match TRBD1. After removal of 5 bases from V and 1 base from J, the junction contained 7 bases not matched to a gene. The CDR3 has 15 amino acids. Germline V CDR1 and CDR2: LNHDA, SQIVND (reference sequence). CDR3 sequence reads: CASSSYRGGNTEAFF. The CDR3 DNA reads TGTGCCAGTAGTTCGTACAGGGGTGGGAACACTGAAGCTTTCTTT.

This clone was seen more than once but under ten times. The chain recombines TRBV5-1 with TRBJ1-1, with 7 bases lining up with TRBD1. Germline V lookup: CDR1 SGHRS, CDR2 YFSETQ. J was trimmed by 0 bases and V by 6 bases; bases with no gene match: 8. The CDR3 is made up of 15 amino acids. The CDR3 is CASTTLQGLNTEAFF. For the CDR3, the DNA is TGCGCCAGCACCACCCTACAGGGGTTGAACACTGAAGCTTTCTTT. Complete variable domain (other parts from reference TRBV5-1 and TRBJ1-1): KAGVTQTPRYLIKTRGQQVTLSCSPISGHRSVSWYQQTPGQGLQFLFEYFSETQRNKGNFPGRFSGRQFSNSRSEMNVSTLELGDSALYLCASTTLQGLNTEAFFGQGTRLTVV.

For the CDR3, the DNA is TGTGCCAGCAGCTGGACGGACAGGCAAGACGAGCAGTACTTC. Translated, it gives CASSWTDRQDEQYF. The chain joins TRBV5-6 to TRBJ2-7; 7 nucleotides line up with TRBD1. The trim removed 3 bases at V and 5 bases at J, leaving 8 bases unmatched. The CDR3 consists of 14 residues. Germline V lookup: CDR1 SGHDT, CDR2 YYEEEE. The whole variable domain, filled in from reference TRBV5-6 and TRBJ2-7, reads DAGVTQSPTHLIKTRGQQVTLRCSPKSGHDTVSWYQQALGQGPQFIFQYYEEEERQRGNFPDRFSGHQFPNYSSELNVNALLLGDSALYLCASSWTDRQDEQYFGPGTRLTVT.

This chain uses TRBV2 with TRBJ2-1, with D perhaps matching TRBD2 (6 bases). This CDR3 has 15 residues. Trimming took 0 bases from V and 5 from J, leaving 11 bases between them. CDR1 is SNHLY and CDR2 is FYNNEI in the germline V gene. CDR3 nucleotide sequence: TGTGCCAGCAGTGAAGCGGGGGGTTATAACAATGAGCAGTTCTTC. Encoded protein: CASSEAGGYNNEQFF.

This chain connects TRBV5-4 to TRBJ2-3; 10 nucleotides agree with TRBD2. This CDR3 comprises 16 residues. Per the germline V gene, CDR1 is SGHNT and CDR2 is YYREEE (reference sequence). V gave up 4 bases and J gave up 0 bases; unmatched junction bases: 5. This CDR3 reads CASSGRTSGSTDTQYF. CDR3 coding DNA: TGTGCCAGCAGCGGGAGGACTAGCGGTAGCACAGATACGCAGTATTTT.

This chain joins TRBV3-1 (or the pseudogene TRBV3-2) and TRBJ2-7; 11 nucleotides match TRBD2. V was clipped by 5 bases and J by 0 bases; unmatched bases: 3. Germline V CDR1 and CDR2: LGHDT, YNNKEL (reference sequence). The CDR3 is 15 amino acids. CDR3 amino acids: CASSFLAGGSYEQYF. The CDR3 DNA reads as TGTGCCAGCAGCTTCCTAGCGGGGGGCTCCTACGAGCAGTACTTC.

CDR3 in DNA: TGTGCCAGCAGCCAGGGGCTAGAGGATACGCAGTATTTT. Amino acids: CASSQGLEDTQYF. The rearrangement joins TRBV3-1 (or the pseudogene TRBV3-2) to TRBJ2-3; possible D gene TRBD1, 5 bases. Germline CDR1 reads LGHDT; CDR2 reads YNNKEL (reference sequence). The CDR3 covers 13 residues. Trimming removed 3 bases at V and 6 bases at J, with 10 bases between.

The chain employs TRBV24-1 and TRBJ2-3; D possibly corresponds to TRBD2 (5 bases). The V gene's germline CDR1 is KGHDR and CDR2 SFDVKD. V was pared by 0 bases and J by 6 bases, with 9 bases between. This CDR3 spans 14 amino acids. This CDR3 reads CATSDLPPGDTQYF. Written as DNA, the CDR3 is TGTGCCACCAGTGATTTGCCTCCGGGGGATACGCAGTATTTT.

This clone was recorded a few times. J is TRBJ2-1 and V is TRBV18; D unresolved. V lost 0 bases and J 7 bases, leaving 10 bases between the germline ends. Germline V lookup: CDR1 KGHSH, CDR2 LQKENI. The CDR3 extends over 14 amino acids. The chain's CDR3 is CASSPPVRVNEQFF. For the CDR3, the DNA is TGTGCCAGCTCACCACCGGTACGGGTAAATGAGCAGTTCTTC.

The chain has TRBV11-2 and TRBJ2-3; maybe TRBD2 (7 bases). Trimming left V 5 bases short and J 3 bases short, with 21 bases between. Germline V CDR1 and CDR2: SGHAT, FQNNGV. This CDR3 is 17 amino acids long. In nucleotides, the CDR3 is TGTGCCAGCAGCCCGCTCGGGGAGGGGGGACGAACAGATACGCAGTATTTT. Protein product: CASSPLGEGGRTDTQYF.

This rearrangement joins TRBV2 to TRBJ2-7; D call uncertain. The ends were cut back, 7 bases at V and 1 base at J, with 14 bases in the middle. Germline assignment: CDR1 SNHLY and CDR2 FYNNEI. This CDR3 has 14 residues. The CDR3 DNA reads as TGTGCCAGCATCGTTAGTCCCTTATCCTACGAGCAGTACTTC. It translates to CASIVSPLSYEQYF.

Concerning this clone itself: Within the sample, other DNA sequences also encode this same CDR3. V gene TRBV10-1 combines with J gene TRBJ1-2; D is undetermined. Trimming removed 3 bases at V and 2 bases at J, with 7 bases between. The CDR3 spans 13 residues. Germline CDR1 and CDR2: WNHNN and SYGVQD (reference sequence). CDR3 coding DNA: TGCGCCAGCAGTGAATCGGGGAACTATGGCTACACCTTC. Its protein is CASSESGNYGYTF.

This chain links TRBV6-5 with TRBJ1-2; 8 positions match TRBD1. V trimming: 6 bases; J trimming: 4 bases; junction bases outside the gene matches: 7. CDR1 is MNHEY, CDR2 SVGAGI, per germline. The CDR3 has 14 residues. The CDR3 DNA is TGTGCCAGCAGGCTGGACAGGGTGGGCTATGGCTACACCTTC. Its translation: CASRLDRVGYGYTF.

A single count supports this clone. V and J are TRBV6-5 and TRBJ1-5; D might be TRBD1 (6 bases). CDR1 and CDR2 from the germline V gene are MNHEY and SVGAGI. Trimming removed 6 bases from V and 10 bases from J, with 16 bases in between. This CDR3 is built from 13 residues. The CDR3 nucleotides read TGTGCCAGCAGCCGCGGACAGTTTGGACCCCAGCATTTT. This translates into CASSRGQFGPQHF.